This T cell receptor (beta chain) was sequenced for a study of cytomegalovirus exposure and HLA in healthy donors. Whole-study findings and limits: Versus the approximately 700-donor mean, an Asian-associated ancestry cluster reportedly showed fewer N-insertions in a later analysis. Trimming of TCR beta V- and J-genes showed a link, identified in a later analysis, to a missense DCLRE1C variant. It was approximately 150 TCR beta chains that were listed as cytomegalovirus-associated.

PCR amplification relied on 60 Vbeta primers (plus 13 Jbeta primers). TCRdb keeps only in-frame clones here, not all; method: immunoSEQ multiplex PCR. Counted here are about 190,000 clones, over 65% occurring once; the ten biggest clones make up around 2.8%. Between the trimmed V and J ends, which lost 4 bases and 3 bases, there was a span of 9 bases. The CDR3 is 13 residues long. The germline CDR1 and CDR2 sequences are SNHLY and FYNNEI. This clone appeared a few times. The antigen remains undetermined. The receptor was isolated from a woman aged 45-65 years in good health and CMV-seropositive. Sample: PBMCs. This chain joins TRBV2 and TRBJ1-1; weak D call: TRBD1 (6 bases). The CDR3 is CASSGDTDTEAFF. The CDR3, as DNA: TGTGCCAGCAGTGGGGACACCGACACTGAAGCTTTCTTT.